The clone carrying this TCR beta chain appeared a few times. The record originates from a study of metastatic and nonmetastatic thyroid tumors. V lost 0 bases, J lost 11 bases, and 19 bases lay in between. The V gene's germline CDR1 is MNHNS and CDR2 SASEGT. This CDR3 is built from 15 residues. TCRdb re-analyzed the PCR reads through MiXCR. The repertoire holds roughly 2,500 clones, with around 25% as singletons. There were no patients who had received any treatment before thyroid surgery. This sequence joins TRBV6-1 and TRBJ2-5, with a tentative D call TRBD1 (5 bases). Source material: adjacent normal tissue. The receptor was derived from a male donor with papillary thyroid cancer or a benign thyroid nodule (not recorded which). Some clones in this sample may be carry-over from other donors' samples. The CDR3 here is CASSEAGPGMGVQYF. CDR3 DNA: TGTGCCAGCAGTGAAGCGGGGCCAGGGATGGGTGTTCAGTACTTC.